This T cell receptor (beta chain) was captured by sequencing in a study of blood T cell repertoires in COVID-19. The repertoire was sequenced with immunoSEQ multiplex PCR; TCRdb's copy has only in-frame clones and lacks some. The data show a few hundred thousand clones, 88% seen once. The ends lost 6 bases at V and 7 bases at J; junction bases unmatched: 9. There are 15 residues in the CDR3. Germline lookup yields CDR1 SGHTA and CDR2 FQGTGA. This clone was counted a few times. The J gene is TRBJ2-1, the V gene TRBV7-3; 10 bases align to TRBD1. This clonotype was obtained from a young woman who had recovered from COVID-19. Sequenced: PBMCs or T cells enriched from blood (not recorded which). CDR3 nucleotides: TGTGCCAGCAGTTGGGACAGGGGTCGAGAGAATGAGCAGTTCTTC. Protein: CASSWDRGRENEQFF.